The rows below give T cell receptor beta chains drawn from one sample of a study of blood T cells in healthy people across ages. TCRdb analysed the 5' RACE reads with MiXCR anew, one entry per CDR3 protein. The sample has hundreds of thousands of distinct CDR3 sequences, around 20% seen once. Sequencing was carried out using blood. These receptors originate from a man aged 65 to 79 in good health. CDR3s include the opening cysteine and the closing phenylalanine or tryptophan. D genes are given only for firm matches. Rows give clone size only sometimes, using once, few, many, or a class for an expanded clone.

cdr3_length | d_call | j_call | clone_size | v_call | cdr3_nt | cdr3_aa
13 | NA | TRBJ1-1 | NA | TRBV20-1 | TGCAGCGCTTCCGGGGCCGGGAACATTGAAGCTTTCTTT | CSASGAGNIEAFF
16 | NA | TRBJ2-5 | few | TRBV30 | TGTGCCTACCTGGGTTTAAGGTATTGGTACCAAGAGACCCAGTACTTC | CAYLGLRYWYQETQYF
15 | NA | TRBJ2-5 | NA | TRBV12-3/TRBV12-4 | TGTGCCAGCAGTATAAGAAACAGGGTTCGGGAGACCCAGTACTTC | CASSIRNRVRETQYF
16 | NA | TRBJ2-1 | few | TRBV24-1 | TGTGCCACCAGTGATGTTGACAGGCTTAGTAGCAATGAGCAGTTCTTC | CATSDVDRLSSNEQFF
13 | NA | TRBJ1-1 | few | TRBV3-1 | TGTGCCAGCACCGACAGGAAAGTCACTGAAGCTTTCTTT | CASTDRKVTEAFF
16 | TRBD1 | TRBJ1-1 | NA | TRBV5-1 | TGCGCCAGCAGCTTAGGGACAGGGGGCAAGAACACTGAAGCTTTCTTT | CASSLGTGGKNTEAFF
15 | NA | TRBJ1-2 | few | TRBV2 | TGTGCCAGCAGTGTTAAAGGAGACAGTGGCTATGGCTACACCTTC | CASSVKGDSGYGYTF
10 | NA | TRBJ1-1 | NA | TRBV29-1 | TGCAGCGTGAGGGCCACTGAAGCTTTCTTT | CSVRATEAFF
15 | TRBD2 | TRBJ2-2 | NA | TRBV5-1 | TGCGCCAGCAGCGCTAGCGGGATGGTGACCGGGGAGCTGTTTTTT | CASSASGMVTGELFF
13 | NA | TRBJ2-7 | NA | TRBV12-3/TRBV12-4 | TGTGCCAGCAGTTTCCGCGGACCCTACGAGCAGTACTTC | CASSFRGPYEQYF
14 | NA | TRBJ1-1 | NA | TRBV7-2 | TGTGCCAGCAGCTTAATCCATGGGAACACTGAAGCTTTCTTT | CASSLIHGNTEAFF
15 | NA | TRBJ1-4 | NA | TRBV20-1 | TGCAGTGCTAGACAGGGAGCCGCAACTAATGAAAAACTGTTTTTT | CSARQGAATNEKLFF
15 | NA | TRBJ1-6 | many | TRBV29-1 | TGCAGCGTCCAGGAAGACAGCTCCTATAATTCACCCCTCCACTTT | CSVQEDSSYNSPLHF
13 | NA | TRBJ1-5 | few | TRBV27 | TGTGCCAGCAGTTTAAGCGCCAATCAGCCCCAGCATTTT | CASSLSANQPQHF
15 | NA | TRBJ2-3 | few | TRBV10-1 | TGCGCCAGCAGTGAGTCGCAGGGCCTGTTAATGACGCAGTATTTT | CASSESQGLLMTQYF
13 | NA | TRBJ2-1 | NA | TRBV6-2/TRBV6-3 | TGTGCCAGCAGAACCGACAGTTACAATGAGCAGTTCTTC | CASRTDSYNEQFF
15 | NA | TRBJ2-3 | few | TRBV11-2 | TGTGCCAGCAGCTTAGTCAGCCCCCGAGCAGATACGCAGTATTTT | CASSLVSPRADTQYF
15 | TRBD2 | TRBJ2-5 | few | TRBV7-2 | TGTGCCAGCAGCTTATCTTCTAGCGGGAGCTCTCGTAAGTTCTTC | CASSLSSSGSSRKFF
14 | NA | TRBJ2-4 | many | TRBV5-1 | TGCGCCAGCAGCTTGGACGGGTTAACTGGCATTCAGTACTTC | CASSLDGLTGIQYF
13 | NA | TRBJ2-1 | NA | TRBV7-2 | TGTGCCAGCAGCTTTTACACCCCCAATGAGCAGTTCTTC | CASSFYTPNEQFF
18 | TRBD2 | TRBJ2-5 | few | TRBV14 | TGTGCCAGCAGCTTTCGACTAGCGGGAGAATGGAGTCGAGAGACCCAGTACTTC | CASSFRLAGEWSRETQYF
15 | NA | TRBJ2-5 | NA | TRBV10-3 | TGTGCCATCAGTGGAGAAGCCCGAGGACCCTTCGTGCAGTACTTC | CAISGEARGPFVQYF
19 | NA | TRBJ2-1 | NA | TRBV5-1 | TGCGCCAGTAAGGTTGGAGTTTCTAGGGGTCCCTCAGACTACAATGAGCAGTTCTTC | CASKVGVSRGPSDYNEQFF
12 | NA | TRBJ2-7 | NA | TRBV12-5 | TGTGCTAGTGGTTTGGCTCCCTACGAGCAGTACTTC | CASGLAPYEQYF
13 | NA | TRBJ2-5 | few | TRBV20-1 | TGCAGTGCTAGACTCCCGGTCCAAGAGACCCAGTACTTC | CSARLPVQETQYF
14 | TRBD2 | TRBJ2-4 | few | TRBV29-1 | TGCAGCGTTGGGGCGGGAGGCCTGACAAACATTCAGCACTTC | CSVGAGGLTNIQHF
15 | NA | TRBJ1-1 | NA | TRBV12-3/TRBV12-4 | TGTGCCAGCAGTACGACACAGGGAGGGAACACTGAAGCTTTCTTT | CASSTTQGGNTEAFF
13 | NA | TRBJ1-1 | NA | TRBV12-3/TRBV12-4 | TGTACCAGCAGTTTATCACTGAACACTGAAGCTTTCTTT | CTSSLSLNTEAFF
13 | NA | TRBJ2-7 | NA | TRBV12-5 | TGTGCTAGCAGCCCCGGGACTTCGGGAGAGCAGTACTTC | CASSPGTSGEQYF
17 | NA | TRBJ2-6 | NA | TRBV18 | TGTGCCAGCTCACCATTTGGGCAAGACTCTGGGGCCAACGTCCTGACTTTC | CASSPFGQDSGANVLTF
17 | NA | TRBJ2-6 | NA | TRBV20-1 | TGCAGTGCTAGAAACGGACAGAAGAGCTCTGGGGCCAACGTCCTGACTTTC | CSARNGQKSSGANVLTF
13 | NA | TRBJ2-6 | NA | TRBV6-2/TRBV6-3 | TGTGCCACCGCCCTCTCTGGGGCCAACGTCCTGACTTTC | CATALSGANVLTF
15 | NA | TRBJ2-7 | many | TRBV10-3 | TGTGCCATCAGTGAAGGGGGCGGAGGGGCCTACGAGCAGTACTTC | CAISEGGGGAYEQYF
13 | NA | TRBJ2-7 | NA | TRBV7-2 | TGTGCCAGCAGCCGAAATACGGGAGACGAGCAGTACTTC | CASSRNTGDEQYF
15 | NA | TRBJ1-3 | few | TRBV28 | TGTGCCAGCAGTTTTAGGGACATGGCTGGAAACACCATATATTTT | CASSFRDMAGNTIYF
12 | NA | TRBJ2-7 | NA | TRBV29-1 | TGCAGCGTTGAAGAGGACAGTACCGAGCAGTACTTC | CSVEEDSTEQYF
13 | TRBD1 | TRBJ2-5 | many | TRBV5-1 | TGCGCCAGCAGCCCGGGACAGGAAGAGACCCAGTACTTC | CASSPGQEETQYF
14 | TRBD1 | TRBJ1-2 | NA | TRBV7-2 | TGTGCCAGCAGCTCATTGACAGGGACCTTAGGCTACACCTTC | CASSSLTGTLGYTF
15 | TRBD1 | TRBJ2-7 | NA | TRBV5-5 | TGTGCCAGCAGCTTGGCCCCGGGACAGGACTACGAGCAGTACTTC | CASSLAPGQDYEQYF
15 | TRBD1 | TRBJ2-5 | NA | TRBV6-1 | TGTGCCATCGATTTCCGGGACAGGGGGATGGAGACCCAGTACTTC | CAIDFRDRGMETQYF
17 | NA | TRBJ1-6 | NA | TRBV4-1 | TGCGCCAGCAGCCAAAGGCTTGAGGTCTCCTATAATTCACCCCTCCACTTT | CASSQRLEVSYNSPLHF
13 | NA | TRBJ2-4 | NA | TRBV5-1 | TGCGCCAGCAGCTTGGCCCGGAAAAACATTCAGTACTTC | CASSLARKNIQYF
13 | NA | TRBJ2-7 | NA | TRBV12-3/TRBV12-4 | TGTGCCGGCAGTCCAAGGAGCGACTACGAGCAGTACTTC | CAGSPRSDYEQYF
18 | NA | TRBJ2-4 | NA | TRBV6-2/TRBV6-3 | TGTGCCAGCAGAAGGACGGACGGACGGAGTCTAGCCAAAAACATTCAGTACTTC | CASRRTDGRSLAKNIQYF
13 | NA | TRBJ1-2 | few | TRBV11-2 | TGTGCCAGCAGCTTAGGGGAGGTAACAGGCTACACCTTC | CASSLGEVTGYTF
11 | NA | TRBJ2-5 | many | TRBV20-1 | TGCAGTGCTCTTAAGGGGGAGACCCAGTACTTC | CSALKGETQYF
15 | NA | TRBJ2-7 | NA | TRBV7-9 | TGTGCCAGCAGCTCCCGATTGGACAGCCCCTACGAGCAGTACTTC | CASSSRLDSPYEQYF
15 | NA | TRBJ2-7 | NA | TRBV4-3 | TGCGCCAGCAGCCAACATACAGCCGAGCCCTACGAGCAGTACTTC | CASSQHTAEPYEQYF
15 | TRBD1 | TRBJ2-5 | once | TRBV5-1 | TGCGCCAGCAGCCCAGACAGGGGGCGATTGGAGACCCGGTACTTC | CASSPDRGRLETRYF
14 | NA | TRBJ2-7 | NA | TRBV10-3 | TGTGCCATCAGGAGGGGGGACGGAACCTACGAGCAGTACTTC | CAIRRGDGTYEQYF
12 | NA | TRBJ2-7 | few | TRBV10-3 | TGTGCCACCTCCCCACCGAACTACGAGCAGTACTTC | CATSPPNYEQYF
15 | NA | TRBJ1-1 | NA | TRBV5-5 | TGTGCCAGCAGCTCCGGGACGACTGGAATCACTGAAGCTTTCTTT | CASSSGTTGITEAFF
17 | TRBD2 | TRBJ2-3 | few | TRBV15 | TGTGCCACCAGCAGAGATCGGAGCGGGAGGGCCACAGATACGCAGTATTTT | CATSRDRSGRATDTQYF
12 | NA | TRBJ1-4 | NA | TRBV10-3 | TGTGCCATCGGTAGGGATGGGGAAAAACTGTTTTTT | CAIGRDGEKLFF
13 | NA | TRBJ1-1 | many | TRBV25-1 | TGTGCCAGCAGTGAACAGTGGGGCACTGAAGCTTTCTTT | CASSEQWGTEAFF
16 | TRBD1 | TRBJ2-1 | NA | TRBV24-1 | TGTGCCACCAGTGTTAACCGCGGGACAGGGGGCGATGAGCAGTTCTTC | CATSVNRGTGGDEQFF
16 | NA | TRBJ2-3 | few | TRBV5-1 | TGCGCCAGCAGCTTTGGGACTCTGGCTTCGACAGATACGCAGTATTTT | CASSFGTLASTDTQYF
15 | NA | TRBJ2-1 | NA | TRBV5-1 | TGCGCCAGCAGCTTCGCAGCCAACTCCTACAATGAGCAGTTCTTC | CASSFAANSYNEQFF
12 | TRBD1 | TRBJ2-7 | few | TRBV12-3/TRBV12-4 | TGTGCCAGCAACTGGGACAGGGGCGAGCAGTACTTC | CASNWDRGEQYF
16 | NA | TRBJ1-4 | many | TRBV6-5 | TGTGCCAGCAGTTTCGAGGCCCTTGCAACTAATGAAAAACTGTTTTTT | CASSFEALATNEKLFF